The clone carrying this T cell receptor beta chain was picked up a small number of times. What it binds is unknown. Unmatched junction bases numbered 5, after V lost 5 bases and J lost 4 bases. This CDR3 contains 15 residues. Germline CDR1 reads SEHNR; CDR2 reads FQNEAQ (reference sequence). Extraction of RNA preceded its reverse transcription into cDNA, which served as the sequencing template. TCRdb keeps only in-frame clones here, not all; method: immunoSEQ multiplex PCR. The sample has hundreds of thousands of clones, 60% seen once; the top ten hold more than 0.85%. The treatment: oral pan-JAK inhibitor, 5-10 mg twice daily. The sample belongs to a study of CD8+ T cells in alopecia areata. Study-level findings and limits: Among the cells sequenced in scalp samples are also the resident alphabeta T cells of normal skin. Researchers say the link of baseline CD8+ expansion to response remains uncertain, with one nonresponder.

The V call is TRBV7-9, the J call TRBJ2-5, with TRBD1 identical over 12 bases. This clonotype was obtained from a human donor with alopecia areata. The sequences come from CD4+ T cells sorted from blood, collected between weeks 51 and 54, from a patient treated with tofacitinib. The CDR3 bases are TGTGCCAGCAGCCGGGACAGGGGGCGCGGAGAGACCCAGTACTTC. Translation gives CASSRDRGRGETQYF.